These T cell receptor beta chains were read from a single sample in a study of molecular identifiers for immune sequencing clone quantification. TCRdb re-called the PCR reads through MiXCR, storing one row per CDR3 protein. This sample has about 640,000 distinct CDR3 sequences, with 20% found just once. The sample taken for sequencing was naive CD8+ T cells from blood, with Jurkat cell RNA spiked in. These receptors were obtained from a human donor in good health. Some libraries in this study had Jurkat cell RNA spiked in. CDR3s include the opening cysteine and the closing phenylalanine or tryptophan. A D gene is named only where the DNA matches it firmly. Clone size is stated in some rows and not others, as once, few, many or a class when expanded.

d_gene	v_gene	j_gene	abundance	CDR3nt	CDR3aa
TRBD1	TRBV19	TRBJ2-1	.	TGTGCCAGTAGTATAGCTTCCGGGACAGGGAACAATGAGCAGTTCTTC	CASSIASGTGNNEQFF
.	TRBV27	TRBJ2-2	few	TGTGCCAGTTCGGGAGCACTGAACACCGGGGAGCTGTTTTTT	CASSGALNTGELFF
.	TRBV7-9	TRBJ2-5	many	TGTGCCAGCAGCTTCACAGGACATTTGATTCAAGAGACCCAGTACTTC	CASSFTGHLIQETQYF
.	TRBV19	TRBJ2-7	few	TGTGCCAGTAGTATTTATGGCTCGGCGGGCGAGCAGTACTTC	CASSIYGSAGEQYF
TRBD2	TRBV7-9	TRBJ2-7	few	TGTGCCAGCAGCGCACACTTAGCGGGATATAACGAGCAGTACTTC	CASSAHLAGYNEQYF
TRBD2	TRBV7-2	TRBJ2-1	.	TGTGCCAGCAGCCGACTGTCGGCGGGAGTAGTCTACAATGAGCAGTTCTTC	CASSRLSAGVVYNEQFF
TRBD1	TRBV19	TRBJ2-2	.	TGTGCCAGTAGTATTGGGACAGGGGTCACCGGGGAGCTGTTTTTT	CASSIGTGVTGELFF
TRBD2	TRBV6-1	TRBJ2-5	many	TGTGCCAGCAGTGATCCATCTAGCGGGGGGGTCGTGGGGGAGACCCAGTACTTC	CASSDPSSGGVVGETQYF
TRBD2	TRBV7-9	TRBJ2-2	many	TGTGCCAGCAGTTTCCGACTAGCGGCAATGAACACCGGGGAGCTGTTTTTT	CASSFRLAAMNTGELFF
.	TRBV7-9	TRBJ1-5	many	TGTGCCAGCAGCTTAGCGATCGGGGATCAGCCCCAGCATTTT	CASSLAIGDQPQHF
TRBD1	TRBV6-1	TRBJ2-7	many	TGTGCCAGCAGTGTTCCCGGGACAGAGTCCTACGAGCAGTACTTC	CASSVPGTESYEQYF
.	TRBV27	TRBJ1-1	many	TGTGCCAGCGCACAGGGAATGTTGACTGAAGCTTTCTTT	CASAQGMLTEAFF
TRBD1	TRBV27	TRBJ2-7	few	TGTGCCAGCAGTCCGGACAGGGCGAGGACCTACGAGCAGTACTTC	CASSPDRARTYEQYF
TRBD2	TRBV6-2/TRBV6-3	TRBJ2-3	many	TGTGCCAGCAGTTACCTTCCTAGCGGGGGAAGCACAGATACGCAGTATTTT	CASSYLPSGGSTDTQYF
TRBD2	TRBV6-5	TRBJ2-3	many	TGTGCCAGCAGTTACTCTACGGGAGGGCAGACAGATACGCAGTATTTT	CASSYSTGGQTDTQYF
.	TRBV18	TRBJ2-5	few	TGTGCCAGCTCACCACCTCCCTACGGGGTGGGGACCCAGTACTTC	CASSPPPYGVGTQYF
.	TRBV29-1	TRBJ1-1	many	TGCAGCGCCCGGAACACTGAAGCTTTCTTT	CSARNTEAFF
TRBD2	TRBV28	TRBJ2-1	many	TGTGCCAGCAGTTTGGGACTAGCGGGACCCTACAATGAGCAGTTCTTC	CASSLGLAGPYNEQFF
.	TRBV28	TRBJ1-5	.	TGTGCCAGCAGTTTAGGATCCCTGGACAGTTATCAGCCCCAGCATTTT	CASSLGSLDSYQPQHF
TRBD1	TRBV7-9	TRBJ2-5	.	TGTGCCAGCAGCCCAAAGACAGGGTGGGAGACCCAGTACTTC	CASSPKTGWETQYF
.	TRBV12-3/TRBV12-4	TRBJ2-3	many	TGTGCCAGCAGTTTAGAGGGAATCACAGATACGCAGTATTTT	CASSLEGITDTQYF
.	TRBV4-3	TRBJ2-2	few	TGCGCCAGCAGCCAAGTAGCTTCAGGGCTCGGCGGGGAGCTGTTTTTT	CASSQVASGLGGELFF
.	TRBV29-1	TRBJ1-1	many	TGCAGCGGCATGGTGAACACTGAAGCTTTCTTT	CSGMVNTEAFF
.	TRBV6-5	TRBJ2-2	many	TGTGCCACCCAGGGGAGGTTTAACACCGGGGAGCTGTTTTTT	CATQGRFNTGELFF
.	TRBV27	TRBJ1-1	many	TGTGCCAGCCTAGGGGGGCCCGCCGGGGGGGCTTTCTTT	CASLGGPAGGAFF
.	TRBV11-2	TRBJ2-4	.	TGTGCCAGCAGCTTAGTTCTCGGACTCGCGGACGTTCAGTACTTC	CASSLVLGLADVQYF
TRBD1	TRBV6-2/TRBV6-3	TRBJ2-1	few	TGTGCCAGCAGTTACCACCGGGACAGGGTCGGCAATGAGCAGTTCTTC	CASSYHRDRVGNEQFF
TRBD2	TRBV28	TRBJ2-2	many	TGTGCCAGCAGGGGAGGGGCACTTTTTATGAACACCGGGGAGCTGTTTTTT	CASRGGALFMNTGELFF
.	TRBV6-1	TRBJ1-1	many	TGTGCCAGCAGTGAAATGGGTCAGAGGAACACTGAAGCTTTCTTT	CASSEMGQRNTEAFF
.	TRBV11-2	TRBJ1-2	many	TGTGCCAGCAGCCTTACAGACCCTAACTATGGCTACACCTTC	CASSLTDPNYGYTF
TRBD1	TRBV28	TRBJ1-2	many	TGTGCCAGCGACGACGGACAGGGGGCTAACTATGGCTACACCTTC	CASDDGQGANYGYTF
TRBD1	TRBV19	TRBJ1-4	many	TGTGCCAGTCGGACAGGTATTGGGACTAATGAAAAACTGTTTTTT	CASRTGIGTNEKLFF
.	TRBV9	TRBJ2-5	many	TGTGCCAGCAGCGCGAGGGACGCCGGGGAAGAGACCCAGTACTTC	CASSARDAGEETQYF
.	TRBV19	TRBJ1-5	many	TGTGCCAGTAGTAAACTCGCAGGGCCCAATCAGCCCCAGCATTTT	CASSKLAGPNQPQHF